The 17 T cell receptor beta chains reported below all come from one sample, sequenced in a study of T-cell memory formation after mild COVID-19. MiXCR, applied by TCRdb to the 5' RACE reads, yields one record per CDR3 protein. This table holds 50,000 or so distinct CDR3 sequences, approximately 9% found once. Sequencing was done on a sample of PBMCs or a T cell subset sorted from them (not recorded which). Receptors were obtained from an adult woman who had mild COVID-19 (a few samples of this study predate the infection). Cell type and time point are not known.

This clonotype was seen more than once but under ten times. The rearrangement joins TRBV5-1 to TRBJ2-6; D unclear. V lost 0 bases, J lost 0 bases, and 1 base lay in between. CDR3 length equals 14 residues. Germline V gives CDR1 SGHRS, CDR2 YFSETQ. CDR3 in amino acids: CASSLDSGANVLTF. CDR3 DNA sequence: TGCGCCAGCAGCTTGGACTCTGGGGCCAACGTCCTGACTTTC.

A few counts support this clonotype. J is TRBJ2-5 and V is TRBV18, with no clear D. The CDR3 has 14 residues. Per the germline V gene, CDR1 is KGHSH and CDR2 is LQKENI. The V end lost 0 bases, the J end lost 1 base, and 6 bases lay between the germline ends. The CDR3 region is CASSPPTLQETQYF. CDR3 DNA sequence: TGTGCCAGCTCACCACCGACACTCCAAGAGACCCAGTACTTC.

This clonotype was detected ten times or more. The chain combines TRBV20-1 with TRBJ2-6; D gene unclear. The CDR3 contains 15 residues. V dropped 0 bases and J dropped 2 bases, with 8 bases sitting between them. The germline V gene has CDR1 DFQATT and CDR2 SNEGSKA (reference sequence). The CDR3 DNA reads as TGCAGTGCTAGAGAAGGCGGAGCTGGGGCCAACGTCCTGACTTTC. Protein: CSAREGGAGANVLTF.

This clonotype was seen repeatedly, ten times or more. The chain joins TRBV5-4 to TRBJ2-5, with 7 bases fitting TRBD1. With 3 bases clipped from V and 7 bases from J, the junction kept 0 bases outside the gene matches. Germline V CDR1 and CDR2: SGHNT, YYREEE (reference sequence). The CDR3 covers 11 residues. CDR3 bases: TGTGCCAGCAGCTACAGGGGGACCCAGTACTTC. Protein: CASSYRGTQYF. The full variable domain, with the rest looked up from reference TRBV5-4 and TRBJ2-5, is ETGVTQSPTHLIKTRGQQVTLRCSSQSGHNTVSWYQQALGQGPQFIFQYYREEENGRGNFPPRFSGLQFPNYSSELNVNALELDDSALYLCASSYRGTQYFGPGTRLLVL.

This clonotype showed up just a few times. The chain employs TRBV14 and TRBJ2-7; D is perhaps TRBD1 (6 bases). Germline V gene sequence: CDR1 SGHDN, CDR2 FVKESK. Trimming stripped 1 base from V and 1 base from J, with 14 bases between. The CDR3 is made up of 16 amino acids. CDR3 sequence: CASSQAPAGASYEQYF. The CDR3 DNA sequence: TGTGCCAGCAGCCAAGCGCCGGCAGGGGCGTCCTACGAGCAGTACTTC.

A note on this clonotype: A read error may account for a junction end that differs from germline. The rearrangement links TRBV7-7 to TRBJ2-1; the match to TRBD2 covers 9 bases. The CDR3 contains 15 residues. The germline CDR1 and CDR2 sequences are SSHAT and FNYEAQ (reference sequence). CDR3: CASSLLSGRSNEQFF. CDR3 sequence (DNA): TGTGCTAGCAGCTTACTTAGCGGGAGAAGCAATGAGCAGTTCTTC.

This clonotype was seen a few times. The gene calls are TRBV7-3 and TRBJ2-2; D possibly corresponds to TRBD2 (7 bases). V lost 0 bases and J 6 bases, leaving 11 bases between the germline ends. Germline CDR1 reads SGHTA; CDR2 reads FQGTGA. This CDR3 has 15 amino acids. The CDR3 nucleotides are TGTGCCAGCAGCTTAACGGGGGGGCAACCCGGGGAGCTGTTTTTT. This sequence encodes CASSLTGGQPGELFF.

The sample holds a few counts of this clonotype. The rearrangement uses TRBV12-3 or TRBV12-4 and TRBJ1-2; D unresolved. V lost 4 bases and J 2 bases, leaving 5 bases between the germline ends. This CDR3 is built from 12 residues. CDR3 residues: CASSSTNYGYTF. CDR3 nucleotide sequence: TGTGCCAGCAGTTCGACAAACTATGGCTACACCTTC.

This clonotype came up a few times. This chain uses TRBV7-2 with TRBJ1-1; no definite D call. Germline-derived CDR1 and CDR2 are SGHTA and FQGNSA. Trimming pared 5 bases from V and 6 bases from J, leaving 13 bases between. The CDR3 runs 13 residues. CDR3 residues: CASSRTGDSEAFF. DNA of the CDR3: TGTGCCAGCAGCCGGACGGGAGACTCTGAAGCTTTCTTT.

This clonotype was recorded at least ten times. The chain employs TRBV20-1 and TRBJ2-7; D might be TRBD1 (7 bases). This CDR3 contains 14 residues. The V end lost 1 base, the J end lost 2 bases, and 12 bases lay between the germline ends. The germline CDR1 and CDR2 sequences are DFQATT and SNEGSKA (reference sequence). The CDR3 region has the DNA TGCAGTGCTAGAGTTGGCAGGGGGGCCTACGAGCAGTACTTC. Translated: CSARVGRGAYEQYF.

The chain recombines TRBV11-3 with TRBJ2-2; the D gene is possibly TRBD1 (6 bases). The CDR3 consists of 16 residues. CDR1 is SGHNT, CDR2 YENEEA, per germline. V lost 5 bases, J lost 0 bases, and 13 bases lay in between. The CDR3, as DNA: TGTGCCAGCAGCCGTGGGGGCGCCGCGAACACCGGGGAGCTGTTTTTT. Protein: CASSRGGAANTGELFF.

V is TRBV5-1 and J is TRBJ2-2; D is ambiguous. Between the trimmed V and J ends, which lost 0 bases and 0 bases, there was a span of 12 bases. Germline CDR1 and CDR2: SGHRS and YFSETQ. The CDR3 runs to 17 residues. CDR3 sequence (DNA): TGCGCCAGCAGCTTGGGACACCGAGACCCGAACACCGGGGAGCTGTTTTTT. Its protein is CASSLGHRDPNTGELFF.

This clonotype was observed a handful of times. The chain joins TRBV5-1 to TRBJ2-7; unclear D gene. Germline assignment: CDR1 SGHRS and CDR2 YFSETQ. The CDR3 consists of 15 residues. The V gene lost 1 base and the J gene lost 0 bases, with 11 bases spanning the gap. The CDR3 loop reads CASSLRGPSSYEQYF. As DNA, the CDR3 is TGCGCCAGCAGCTTGCGAGGACCCAGCTCCTACGAGCAGTACTTC. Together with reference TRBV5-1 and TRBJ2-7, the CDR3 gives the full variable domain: KAGVTQTPRYLIKTRGQQVTLSCSPISGHRSVSWYQQTPGQGLQFLFEYFSETQRNKGNFPGRFSGRQFSNSRSEMNVSTLELGDSALYLCASSLRGPSSYEQYFGPGTRLTVT.

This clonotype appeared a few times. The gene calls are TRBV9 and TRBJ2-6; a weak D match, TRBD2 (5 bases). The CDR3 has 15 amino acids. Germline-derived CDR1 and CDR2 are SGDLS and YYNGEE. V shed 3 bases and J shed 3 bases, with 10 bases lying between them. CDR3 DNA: TGTGCCAGCAGCGGGGCCGGGAATGGGGCCAACGTCCTGACTTTC. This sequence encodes CASSGAGNGANVLTF.

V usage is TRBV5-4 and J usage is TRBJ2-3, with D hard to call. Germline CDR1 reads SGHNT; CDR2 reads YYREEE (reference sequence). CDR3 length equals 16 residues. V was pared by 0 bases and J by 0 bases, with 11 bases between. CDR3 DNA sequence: TGTGCCAGCAGCTTGGGGTGGGCTAGAAGCACAGATACGCAGTATTTT. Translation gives CASSLGWARSTDTQYF. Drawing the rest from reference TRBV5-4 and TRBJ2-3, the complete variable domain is ETGVTQSPTHLIKTRGQQVTLRCSSQSGHNTVSWYQQALGQGPQFIFQYYREEENGRGNFPPRFSGLQFPNYSSELNVNALELDDSALYLCASSLGWARSTDTQYFGPGTRLTVL.

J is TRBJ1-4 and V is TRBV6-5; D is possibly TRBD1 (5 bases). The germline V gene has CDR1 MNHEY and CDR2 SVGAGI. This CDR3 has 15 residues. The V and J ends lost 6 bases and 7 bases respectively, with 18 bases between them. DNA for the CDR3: TGTGCCAGCAGAGATGAGGGGAGCGATGGTGAAAAACTGTTTTTT. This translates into CASRDEGSDGEKLFF.

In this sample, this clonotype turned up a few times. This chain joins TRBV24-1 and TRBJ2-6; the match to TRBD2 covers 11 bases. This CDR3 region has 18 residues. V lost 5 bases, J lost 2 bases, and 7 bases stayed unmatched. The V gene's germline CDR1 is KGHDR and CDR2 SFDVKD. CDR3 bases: TGTGCCACCAGTGCTACCGGGACTAGCGGAGCTGGGGCCAACGTCCTGACTTTC. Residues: CATSATGTSGAGANVLTF.